This T cell receptor (beta chain) was identified during a study of spatial heterogeneity in lung cancer. On the study more broadly: The count of detected beta-chain sequences consistently exceeded that of alpha-chain sequences. Study outcomes and limitations: Expanded intratumoral alpha and beta TCR counts tracked tumor mutation counts.

The sample's time point: sample taken at primary tumor resection. The CDR3 sequence is 19 residues long. The ends lost 0 bases at V and 4 bases at J; junction bases unmatched: 11. Germline V gene lookup returns CDR1 MNHNS and CDR2 SASEGT. TCR cDNA molecules each carried a unique molecular identifier. One entry per CDR3 protein results from TCRdb running MiXCR on the 5' RACE reads. The sample consists of 15,000 to 20,000 distinct CDR3 sequences, under 7% of them appearing once. This clonotype turned up a few times. The antigen is undetermined. The material was lung tumor tissue, obtained at surgery. The sequence was obtained from a male donor with early-stage non-small cell lung cancer. The gene calls are TRBV6-1 and TRBJ2-3, with 12 bases matching TRBD2. CDR3 residues: CASSEAKGLAGAAADTQYF. The CDR3 bases are TGTGCCAGCAGTGAAGCGAAGGGACTAGCGGGTGCTGCGGCAGATACGCAGTATTTT.